One sample yielded the 17 T cell receptor beta chains listed below, sequenced in a study of T cell changes during pregnancy in multiple sclerosis. Sequencing was performed with immunoSEQ multiplex PCR; in TCRdb, only in-frame clones are kept and a portion is missing. The data show approximately 30,000 clones, with roughly nine tenths seen just once and under 5% held by the top ten. The starting material was CD8+ T cells from peripheral blood mononuclear cells, obtained in the second trimester of pregnancy. The receptors come from a female donor in good health, enrolled as a control in a pregnancy study.

The chain carries TRBV5-4 and TRBJ1-2; 9 bases are shared with TRBD1. The J segment lost 8 bases and the V segment lost 4 bases, leaving 12 bases of the junction unmatched. The CDR3 has 15 residues. CDR1 and CDR2 (germline): SGHNT, YYREEE (reference sequence). The CDR3 region has the DNA TGTGCCAGCAGCGTACCGGGACAGGGCCTTGGGGGCTACACCTTC. Encoded protein: CASSVPGQGLGGYTF.

This CDR3 is CASSLRQENSPLHF. The CDR3 coding sequence is TGTGCCAGCAGTTTAAGGCAGGAAAATTCACCCCTCCACTTT. The rearrangement joins TRBV27 to TRBJ1-6; D is uncertain. There are 14 residues in the CDR3. The V end lost 2 bases, the J end lost 7 bases, and 9 bases lay between the germline ends. Germline-derived CDR1 and CDR2 are MNHEY and SMNVEV (reference sequence).

The rearrangement joins TRBV13 to TRBJ1-1; 12 nucleotides match TRBD1. The CDR3 runs 17 residues. Trimming took 5 bases from V and 3 from J; bases not matched to a gene: 10. Germline loops: CDR1 PRHDT, CDR2 FYEKMQ (reference sequence). The CDR3 sequence: CASSRGTGGYSDTEAFF. The CDR3, as DNA: TGTGCCAGCAGCCGCGGGACAGGGGGCTATTCAGACACTGAAGCTTTCTTT.

The chain employs TRBV9 and TRBJ2-3; 15 bases fit TRBD2. V lost 0 bases, J lost 1 base, and 9 bases stayed unmatched. This CDR3 spans 20 amino acids. Germline CDR1 and CDR2: SGDLS and YYNGEE. CDR3 region: CASSVGRGLAGGRGTDTQYF. CDR3 coding DNA: TGTGCCAGCAGCGTAGGTCGAGGACTAGCGGGGGGGCGGGGCACAGATACGCAGTATTTT.

V gene TRBV9 combines with J gene TRBJ2-1, with 11 positions matching TRBD2. V shed 7 bases, J shed 4 bases, and the junction held 7 bases outside the gene matches. The length of the CDR3 is 15 residues. Per germline, CDR1 SGDLS and CDR2 YYNGEE. The CDR3 sequence: CASSSSGGYYNEQFF. The CDR3 DNA reads as TGTGCCAGCTCCTCTAGCGGGGGGTATTACAATGAGCAGTTCTTC.

The DNA of the CDR3 is TGTGCCAGCAGACCAGGGGGCGCGAGCACTGAAGCTTTCTTT. Protein: CASRPGGASTEAFF. This chain connects TRBV6-6 to TRBJ1-1; TRBD1 agrees at 8 bases. This CDR3 contains 14 residues. CDR1 and CDR2 from the germline V gene are MNHNY and SVGAGI (reference sequence). V lost 6 bases and J lost 4; bases outside the gene matches: 7.

The chain links TRBV27 to TRBJ2-7; 7 bases map to TRBD2. Looked up from germline, CDR1 is MNHEY and CDR2 is SMNVEV (reference sequence). The CDR3 covers 14 residues. Unmatched junction bases numbered 3, after V lost 2 bases and J lost 2 bases. CDR3 protein: CASSLGGGPYEQYF. The CDR3 DNA reads as TGTGCCAGCAGTTTAGGGGGGGGTCCCTACGAGCAGTACTTC.

CDR3 in DNA: TGTGCCAGCAGCTTGGTTGGACAGGTGGAGCAGTTCTTC. Protein: CASSLVGQVEQFF. V gene TRBV5-6 combines with J gene TRBJ2-1, with 7 positions matching TRBD1. V lost 0 bases to trimming and J lost 10 bases; unmatched junction nucleotides: 4. This CDR3 is built from 13 residues. CDR1 is SGHDT, CDR2 YYEEEE, per germline.

This clone is a singleton in its sample. The same CDR3 is also encoded by other DNA sequences in this sample. V and J are TRBV27 and TRBJ1-2; TRBD1 aligns across 10 bases. After removal of 4 bases from V and 8 bases from J, the junction contained 4 bases not matched to a gene. The CDR3 has 13 amino acids. Germline values: CDR1 MNHEY, CDR2 SMNVEV (reference sequence). The DNA of the CDR3 is TGTGCCAGCAGTTCCGGGACAGGGGACGGCTACACCTTC. Residues: CASSSGTGDGYTF.

The chain employs TRBV19 and TRBJ2-7; 9 positions agree with TRBD1. V was pared by 3 bases and J by 2 bases, with 5 bases of the junction left unmatched. There are 15 residues in the CDR3. Germline CDR1 and CDR2: LNHDA and SQIVND (reference sequence). CDR3 bases: TGTGCCAGTAGTATCCCGGACAGGGGCCCCTACGAGCAGTACTTC. Its protein product is CASSIPDRGPYEQYF.

The chain couples TRBV4-3 to TRBJ2-7; D is perhaps TRBD1 (6 bases). Germline lookup yields CDR1 LGHNA and CDR2 YSLEER. V was cut by 1 base and J by 4 bases, with 11 bases left in between. The CDR3 spans 14 residues. The CDR3 reads CASSQGQAAYEQYF. CDR3 DNA sequence: TGCGCCAGCAGCCAAGGACAGGCCGCTTACGAGCAGTACTTC.

This clone is a singleton in its sample. DNA for the CDR3: TGTGCCAGCAGCTTGGCGGAGGGGAAGGGTAATTCACCCCTCCACTTT. Protein product: CASSLAEGKGNSPLHF. The chain recombines TRBV7-6 with TRBJ1-6; tentatively, D is TRBD1 (5 bases). The CDR3 is 16 amino acids. Germline-derived CDR1 and CDR2 are SGHVS and FNYEAQ. The germline V and J ends were trimmed by 3 bases and 6 bases, with 15 bases remaining between them. The variable domain in full, completed from reference TRBV7-6 and TRBJ1-6, reads GAGVSQSPRYKVTKRGQDVALRCDPISGHVSLYWYRQALGQGPEFLTYFNYEAQQDKSGLPNDRFSAERPEGSISTLTIQRTEQRDSAMYRCASSLAEGKGNSPLHFGNGTRLTVT.

The V and J genes are TRBV10-3 and TRBJ2-1; a weak D match, TRBD1 (6 bases). V dropped 6 bases and J dropped 6 bases, with 15 bases sitting between them. CDR3 size: 14 residues. Germline values: CDR1 ENHRY, CDR2 SYGVKD. The CDR3 loop is CAISEQGAGNEQFF. CDR3 in DNA: TGTGCCATCAGCGAACAGGGCGCGGGCAATGAGCAGTTCTTC.

This clone is labeled as medium-sized. V gene TRBV27 combines with J gene TRBJ2-7; a weak D match, TRBD1 (5 bases). The length of the CDR3 is 13 residues. The V gene lost 1 base and the J gene lost 6 bases, with 10 bases spanning the gap. Germline loops: CDR1 MNHEY, CDR2 SMNVEV (reference sequence). CDR3 in DNA: TGTGCCAGCAGTTTATTATCTGGGGCCGAGCAGTACTTC. It is translated as CASSLLSGAEQYF.

This chain connects TRBV4-1 to TRBJ2-7; D unclear. The germline V and J ends were trimmed by 3 bases and 5 bases, with 8 bases remaining between them. Germline V gives CDR1 MGHRA, CDR2 YSYEKL. The CDR3 contains 12 residues. The CDR3 loop is CASSQTRNEQYF. In DNA form, the CDR3 reads TGCGCCAGCAGCCAGACACGAAACGAGCAGTACTTC.

CDR3 in amino acids: CASSQGRGSYEQYF. The CDR3 bases are TGCGCCAGCAGCCAAGGTAGGGGCTCCTACGAGCAGTACTTC. The V gene is TRBV4-1, the J gene TRBJ2-7; the D gene is possibly TRBD1 (5 bases). This CDR3 is 14 amino acids long. Germline values: CDR1 MGHRA, CDR2 YSYEKL. The V end was cut by 1 base, the J end by 0 bases, with 7 bases between.

The genes are TRBV5-1 and TRBJ1-4; 9 positions agree with TRBD1. J gave up 8 bases and V 4 bases, and 9 bases lay outside the gene matches. Germline CDR1 is SGHRS and CDR2 is YFSETQ. This CDR3 comprises 15 residues. CDR3 amino acids: CASSPGTGFEEKLFF. The CDR3, as DNA: TGCGCCAGCAGCCCCGGGACAGGGTTTGAGGAAAAACTGTTTTTT.